These 30 T cell receptor beta chains share one sample of origin, sequenced in a study of spatial heterogeneity in lung cancer. Time point described: sample taken at primary tumor resection. Whole RNA, which was extracted from tumor, nontumor lung tissue or frozen PBMC, was sequenced without any cell sorting. Each CDR3 protein gets one entry after TCRdb re-called the 5' RACE reads with MiXCR. The data contain approximately 11,000 distinct CDR3 sequences, roughly 4.2% of them singletons. The specimen comprised normal lung tissue next to the tumor, sampled at surgery. The receptors shown here come from a male donor with early-stage non-small cell lung cancer.

The table lists this clonotype with many counts. CDR3 amino acids: CAISESTTGEQFF. CDR3 bases: TGTGCCATCAGTGAGTCGACTACTGGGGAGCAGTTCTTC. This chain uses TRBV10-3 with TRBJ2-1, with D perhaps matching TRBD2 (5 bases). Trimming removed 0 bases from V and 10 bases from J, with 10 bases in between. This CDR3 has 13 residues. Looked up from germline, CDR1 is ENHRY and CDR2 is SYGVKD.

The chain recombines TRBV20-1 with TRBJ2-3; D might be TRBD1 or TRBD2, each matching 6 bases. There are 13 residues in the CDR3. Trimming stripped 1 base from V and 5 bases from J, with 10 bases between. Per germline, CDR1 DFQATT and CDR2 SNEGSKA (reference sequence). CDR3 nucleotides: TGCAGTGCTAGAGTCGGGGGCCTAGATACGCAGTATTTT. Amino acid sequence: CSARVGGLDTQYF.

This clonotype is labeled as medium-sized. The chain employs TRBV20-1 and TRBJ2-7, with 10 bases matching TRBD2. From germline, CDR1 is DFQATT and CDR2 SNEGSKA (reference sequence). The CDR3 sequence is 15 residues long. After removal of 0 bases from V and 6 bases from J, the junction contained 8 bases not matched to a gene. The CDR3 nucleotides read TGCAGTGCTAGAGATCTAGCGGGGGAAGTGGGCGAGCAGTACTTC. Translation: CSARDLAGEVGEQYF.

This clonotype is labeled medium-sized. The J gene is TRBJ2-3, the V gene TRBV29-1, with D unclear. In germline, CDR1 is SQVTM, CDR2 ANQGSEA. V lost 1 base and J lost 1, with 12 bases in between. This CDR3 is 15 amino acids long. CDR3 DNA: TGCAGCGTTGAAGTGGCTCCTCGACGCACAGATACGCAGTATTTT. Translated, it gives CSVEVAPRRTDTQYF.

This clonotype came up many times. The chain joins TRBV3-1 to TRBJ1-6; tentatively, D is TRBD1 (6 bases). The CDR3 length is 15 residues. Trimming pared 3 bases from V and 7 bases from J, leaving 13 bases between. Per the germline V gene, CDR1 is LGHDT and CDR2 is YNNKEL (reference sequence). Here the CDR3 DNA reads TGTGCCAGCAGCCATCTAGCAGGGGCCAATTCACCCCTCCACTTT. Its protein is CASSHLAGANSPLHF.

The rearrangement uses TRBV6-2 or TRBV6-3 and TRBJ1-1, with D possibly matching TRBD1 (5 bases). This CDR3 contains 15 residues. V was pared by 7 bases and J by 2 bases, with 17 bases between. Germline V CDR1 and CDR2: MNHEY, SVGEGT. The chain's CDR3 is CASIQRQGPNTEAFF. The CDR3 DNA reads as TGTGCCAGCATCCAGAGGCAGGGACCCAACACTGAAGCTTTCTTT.

This clonotype was detected ten times or more. The chain is built from TRBV27 and TRBJ2-3; a weak D match, TRBD1 (6 bases). With 4 bases removed from V and 4 bases from J, the gap between germline ends came to 15 bases. CDR3 length: 15 residues. CDR1 is MNHEY and CDR2 is SMNVEV in the germline V gene (reference sequence). The CDR3 bases are TGTGCCAGCAGTTGGGACCCAGGGGTGTCAGATACGCAGTATTTT. Translation gives CASSWDPGVSDTQYF.

Ten or more counts support this clonotype. This chain uses TRBV11-2 with TRBJ2-2; D is unclear. Deletions cut 6 bases from V and 8 bases from J, with 16 bases between. The V gene's germline CDR1 is SGHAT and CDR2 FQNNGV. The CDR3 totals 14 residues. DNA of the CDR3: TGTGCCAGCAGTCCCTACCACTGGCCTGGGGAGCTGTTTTTT. It specifies CASSPYHWPGELFF. Full variable domain (outside the CDR3, taken from reference TRBV11-2 and TRBJ2-2): EAGVAQSPRYKIIEKRQSVAFWCNPISGHATLYWYQQILGQGPKLLIQFQNNGVVDDSQLPKDRFSAERLKGVDSTLKIQPAKLEDSAVYLCASSPYHWPGELFFGEGSRLTVL.

This clonotype is medium-sized within its sample. The CDR3 reads CASSLGPLSNHEQYF. CDR3 DNA: TGTGCCAGCAGCTTGGGTCCTCTATCGAATCACGAGCAGTACTTC. The V gene is TRBV11-3, the J gene TRBJ2-7; D is ambiguous. This CDR3 spans 15 amino acids. The germline CDR1 and CDR2 sequences are SGHNT and YENEEA. Deletions cut 3 bases from V and 5 bases from J, with 17 bases between.

Many counts were recorded for this clonotype. The V call is TRBV7-2, the J call TRBJ1-6, with a tentative D call TRBD1 (5 bases). CDR1 SGHTA and CDR2 FQGNSA come from the germline V gene. V was clipped by 2 bases and J by 6 bases, with 11 bases between them. This CDR3 spans 15 amino acids. CDR3 region: CASSLQGPSNSPLHF. CDR3 sequence (DNA): TGTGCCAGCAGCTTACAGGGACCGAGTAATTCACCCCTCCACTTT.

This clonotype is categorized as medium-sized. The J gene is TRBJ1-1, the V gene TRBV7-9; D remains ambiguous. Trimming shortened V by 5 bases and J by 4 bases, and 20 bases separated the two germline ends. CDR3 length: 16 residues. Germline-derived CDR1 and CDR2 are SEHNR and FQNEAQ (reference sequence). Written as DNA, the CDR3 is TGTGCCAGCAGCCTCGCTAGTGGTACGTCCGGCACTGAAGCTTTCTTT. It yields the protein CASSLASGTSGTEAFF. Full variable domain (remainder filled in from reference TRBV7-9 and TRBJ1-1): DTGVSQNPRHKITKRGQNVTFRCDPISEHNRLYWYRQTLGQGPEFLTYFQNEAQLEKSRLLSDRFSAERPKGSFSTLEIQRTEQGDSAMYLCASSLASGTSGTEAFFGQGTRLTVV.

By share of the sample, this clonotype is medium-sized (0.01 to 0.1%). The CDR3 region is CASSRDLGEKLFF. The CDR3 region has the DNA TGCGCCAGCAGCCGGGATCTTGGTGAAAAACTGTTTTTT. The J gene is TRBJ1-4, the V gene TRBV4-3; D ambiguous. The CDR3 has 13 residues. V was trimmed by 4 bases and J by 7 bases, leaving 10 bases between them. Per the germline V gene, CDR1 is LGHNA and CDR2 is YSLEER.

By share of the sample, this clonotype is large (0.1 to 1%). The V call is TRBV27, the J call TRBJ2-7; a weak D match, TRBD1 (5 bases). Germline V gene sequence: CDR1 MNHEY, CDR2 SMNVEV (reference sequence). The CDR3 loop spans 16 amino acids. Trimming shortened V by 2 bases and J by 0 bases, and 14 bases separated the two germline ends. DNA for the CDR3: TGTGCCAGCAGTTTAGCCTTCACAGGCAGCTCCTACGAGCAGTACTTC. It yields the protein CASSLAFTGSSYEQYF.

The chain uses TRBV20-1 and TRBJ1-5, with 9 nucleotides matching TRBD1. J gave up 2 bases and V 1 base, and 3 bases lay outside the gene matches. The CDR3 covers 15 residues. CDR1 and CDR2 (germline): DFQATT, SNEGSKA (reference sequence). The CDR3 sequence: CSARVDRGGNQPQHF. The CDR3 coding sequence is TGCAGTGCTAGAGTTGACAGGGGGGGCAATCAGCCCCAGCATTTT.

Ten or more counts support this clonotype. The chain joins TRBV5-4 to TRBJ1-3; 9 bases are a match to TRBD1. With 4 bases clipped from V and 4 bases from J, the junction kept 6 bases outside the gene matches. Per the germline V gene, CDR1 is SGHNT and CDR2 is YYREEE (reference sequence). CDR3 length equals 15 residues. CDR3 in amino acids: CASSDGTGRGNTIYF. For the CDR3, the DNA is TGTGCCAGCAGCGATGGGACAGGGAGAGGAAACACCATATATTTT.

The table lists this clonotype with many counts. The V gene is TRBV27, the J gene TRBJ2-5; D remains ambiguous. The CDR3 is made up of 15 amino acids. The V and J ends lost 2 bases and 7 bases respectively, with 17 bases between them. CDR1 is MNHEY and CDR2 is SMNVEV in the germline V gene (reference sequence). The CDR3 loop reads CASSLTAGPDRTQYF. CDR3 DNA: TGTGCCAGCAGTTTAACCGCCGGACCCGATCGGACCCAGTACTTC.

The gene calls are TRBV3-1 and TRBJ2-7; D is tentatively TRBD1 or TRBD2 (5 bases each). Germline V gives CDR1 LGHDT, CDR2 YNNKEL (reference sequence). Trimming shortened V by 7 bases and J by 7 bases, and 20 bases separated the two germline ends. The CDR3 is 14 amino acids. CDR3 DNA: TGTGCCAGCACCAGATCGGGGTGGAAGGGGGAGCAGTACTTC. Its translation: CASTRSGWKGEQYF.

This clonotype was detected a few times. The chain is built from TRBV4-3 and TRBJ2-3; 12 bases map to TRBD2. The germline gives CDR1 LGHNA, CDR2 YSLEER. V was clipped by 1 base and J by 3 bases; unmatched bases: 5. The CDR3 covers 17 residues. Here the CDR3 reads CASSQGLAGALTDTQYF. The CDR3 DNA is TGCGCCAGCAGCCAAGGACTAGCGGGAGCATTGACAGATACGCAGTATTTT.

This clonotype has a count of ten or more. This chain joins TRBV20-1 and TRBJ1-6, with D hard to call. The germline V gene has CDR1 DFQATT and CDR2 SNEGSKA (reference sequence). The CDR3 has 16 amino acids. V lost 0 bases to trimming and J lost 8 bases, with 17 bases between them. This CDR3 reads CSARDWVGRVDSPLHF. The DNA of the CDR3 is TGCAGTGCTAGAGATTGGGTCGGGAGGGTCGATTCACCCCTCCACTTT.

This clonotype qualifies as medium-sized. The chain joins TRBV7-3 to TRBJ1-5; no firm D call. The V gene's germline CDR1 is SGHTA and CDR2 FQGTGA. V was shortened by 4 bases and J by 2 bases, with 3 bases between the two germline ends. The CDR3 sequence is 12 residues long. CDR3 bases: TGTGCCAGCAGCTCAGGCAATCAGCCCCAGCATTTT. Translating gives CASSSGNQPQHF.

The chain has TRBV7-3 and TRBJ1-3, with a possible D match to TRBD1 (6 bases). V lost 5 bases and J lost 3, with 14 bases in between. The CDR3 has 15 amino acids. The germline CDR1 and CDR2 sequences are SGHTA and FQGTGA. The CDR3, as DNA: TGTGCCAGCAGCGCCACGGGGGGCCTTGGAAACACCATATATTTT. This sequence encodes CASSATGGLGNTIYF.

In this sample, this clonotype turned up many times. The V call is TRBV4-2, the J call TRBJ1-5; D ambiguous. The CDR3 loop spans 16 amino acids. Germline CDR1 reads LGHNA; CDR2 reads YNFKEQ. The ends were cut back, 1 base at V and 2 bases at J, with 12 bases in the middle. CDR3 loop: CASSQGTGSGNQPQHF. CDR3 sequence (DNA): TGTGCCAGCAGCCAAGGTACCGGCAGCGGCAATCAGCCCCAGCATTTT.

This clonotype was recorded at least ten times. The J gene is TRBJ2-1, the V gene TRBV24-1, with 7 nucleotides matching TRBD2. The CDR3 length is 16 residues. Trimming cost V 2 bases and J 3 bases; bases outside gene matches: 6. Germline V gives CDR1 KGHDR, CDR2 SFDVKD. CDR3: CATSDWFGGSYNEQFF. The CDR3 coding sequence is TGTGCCACCAGTGATTGGTTCGGGGGGAGCTACAATGAGCAGTTCTTC.

This clonotype came up many times. The chain uses TRBV4-2 and TRBJ1-5; 7 nucleotides agree with TRBD1. The CDR3 extends over 15 amino acids. Germline-derived CDR1 and CDR2 are LGHNA and YNFKEQ. V shed 7 bases, J shed 0 bases, and the junction held 6 bases outside the gene matches. CDR3 nucleotides: TGTGCCAGCAACGCAGGGGGAGGTAGCAATCAGCCCCAGCATTTT. It yields the protein CASNAGGGSNQPQHF.

This chain connects TRBV3-1 to TRBJ1-3; TRBD1 might be the D (6 bases). Trimming removed 5 bases from V and 8 bases from J, with 16 bases in between. This CDR3 has 14 residues. CDR1 is LGHDT and CDR2 is YNNKEL in the germline V gene (reference sequence). The chain's CDR3 is CASSYYTGSDTIYF. CDR3 nucleotide sequence: TGTGCCAGCAGCTATTATACAGGGTCGGACACCATATATTTT.

This clonotype was found a few times. V gene TRBV27 combines with J gene TRBJ1-6; D is unresolved. Trimming removed 5 bases from V and 7 bases from J, with 15 bases in between. CDR3 length: 15 amino acids. Looked up from germline, CDR1 is MNHEY and CDR2 is SMNVEV (reference sequence). This CDR3 reads CASSLWAAPNSPLHF. In DNA form, the CDR3 reads TGTGCCAGCAGTCTATGGGCAGCGCCAAATTCACCCCTCCACTTT.

This clonotype rates as medium-sized. The gene calls are TRBV6-2 or TRBV6-3 and TRBJ2-1, with unresolved D. The CDR3 has 13 amino acids. With 0 bases removed from V and 7 bases from J, the gap between germline ends came to 7 bases. CDR1 is MNHEY and CDR2 is SVGEGT in the germline V gene. The CDR3 DNA reads TGTGCCAGCAGTTACTCGAGTGCTAATGAGCAGTTCTTC. The encoded protein is CASSYSSANEQFF.

The sample holds many counts of this clonotype. The V call is TRBV15, the J call TRBJ2-3; perhaps TRBD1 as D (6 bases). CDR1 and CDR2 (germline): LNHNV, YYDKDF (reference sequence). There are 15 residues in the CDR3. The germline V and J ends were trimmed by 2 bases and 2 bases, with 11 bases remaining between them. CDR3 sequence: CATSRPQGSTDTQYF. The CDR3, as DNA: TGTGCCACCAGCAGACCACAGGGCTCCACAGATACGCAGTATTTT.

This clonotype was counted many times. The chain employs TRBV20-1 and TRBJ1-1; D not certain. Trimming removed 6 bases from V and 1 base from J, with 15 bases in between. Germline CDR1 DFQATT, CDR2 SNEGSKA (reference sequence). This CDR3 is built from 14 residues. The CDR3 nucleotides are TGCAGTGCGTGCCCGATGCGGGCGAACACTGAAGCTTTCTTT. Protein: CSACPMRANTEAFF.

There are many counts of this clonotype. The gene calls are TRBV12-3 or TRBV12-4 and TRBJ1-5; tentative D call: TRBD1 (5 bases). The CDR3 is made up of 13 amino acids. V lost 1 base and J 7 bases, leaving 8 bases between the germline ends. CDR3 in amino acids: CASSLGDSQPQHF. DNA of the CDR3: TGTGCCAGCAGTTTAGGTGACAGCCAGCCCCAGCATTTT.